This entry concerns a single T cell receptor (beta chain). This entry belongs to a study of technical replicates of blood from several donors. This CDR3 is built from 14 residues. V gave up 4 bases and J gave up 0 bases, with 10 bases separating them. CDR1 is SGHDN, CDR2 FVKESK, per germline. TCRdb's copy holds only in-frame clones and misses some; the assay was immunoSEQ multiplex PCR. The sample records approximately 60,000 clones, approximately 83% being singletons. The sequenced sample consisted of PBMCs. This clonotype was sampled from a human donor in good health. Some clones in this sample may be carry-over from other donors' samples. The chain joins TRBV14 to TRBJ2-7, with a weak D call TRBD1 (7 bases). The CDR3 sequence is CASSLQGGSYEQYF. The CDR3 DNA reads TGTGCCAGCAGCCTCCAGGGGGGCTCCTACGAGCAGTACTTC.